Shown below are 7 T cell receptor beta chains from a single sample sequenced in a study of siplizumab effects on memory and regulatory T cells. Assay: immunoSEQ multiplex PCR; the TCRdb copy retains only in-frame clones and omits some. The data contain 55,000 to 70,000 clones, 90% to 95% of them singletons. The sample taken for sequencing was CD8+ T cells sorted from blood. The receptors come from a human donor in good health.

The chain has TRBV29-1 and TRBJ2-7; possibly TRBD2 for D (6 bases). The CDR3 loop spans 13 amino acids. Trimming removed 4 bases at V and 4 bases at J, with 14 bases between. Germline V gene sequence: CDR1 SQVTM, CDR2 ANQGSEA. CDR3 in DNA: TGCAGCGTTGTCGCCACCGGGGGTTACGAGCAGTACTTC. Amino acids: CSVVATGGYEQYF.

The chain recombines TRBV4-2 with TRBJ2-7; the match to TRBD1 covers 7 bases. CDR1 is LGHNA and CDR2 is YNFKEQ in the germline V gene. This CDR3 contains 17 residues. Losses at the gene ends were 3 bases for V and 0 bases for J; bases not matched to a gene: 11. Here the CDR3 reads CASSHPMRQGVSYEQYF. CDR3 bases: TGTGCCAGCAGCCACCCCATGAGGCAGGGGGTCTCCTACGAGCAGTACTTC.

The CDR3 region has the DNA TGTGCCAGTAGTATCGGGGCAGGTAGCAATCAGCCCCAGCATTTT. Its protein product is CASSIGAGSNQPQHF. The V call is TRBV19, the J call TRBJ1-5, with a weak D call TRBD1 (5 bases). Germline-derived CDR1 and CDR2 are LNHDA and SQIVND (reference sequence). Trimming took 3 bases from V and 0 from J, leaving 9 bases between them. CDR3 length: 15 residues.

The chain couples TRBV7-3 to TRBJ2-1; 11 bases are a match to TRBD2. The V and J ends lost 4 bases and 2 bases, in that order; junction bases with no gene match: 4. Germline V gene lookup returns CDR1 SGHTA and CDR2 FQGTGA. The CDR3 consists of 16 residues. CDR3 coding DNA: TGTGCCAGCAGCTACCTGACTAGCGGGGCCTACAATGAGCAGTTCTTC. As protein: CASSYLTSGAYNEQFF.

This clone was observed once. V usage is TRBV6-1 and J usage is TRBJ2-7, with TRBD1 matching over 8 bases. The CDR3 runs 15 residues. J was trimmed by 2 bases and V by 0 bases; bases with no gene match: 3. Germline assignment: CDR1 MNHNS and CDR2 SASEGT. CDR3 residues: CASSEAVTGAYEQYF. CDR3 in DNA: TGTGCCAGCAGTGAAGCGGTGACAGGGGCCTACGAGCAGTACTTC.

Only a few counts were recorded for this clone. The rearrangement uses TRBV9 and TRBJ1-1; 8 bases align to TRBD1. The V gene's germline CDR1 is SGDLS and CDR2 YYNGEE. This CDR3 spans 15 amino acids. V lost 3 bases and J lost 1; bases outside the gene matches: 5. Written as DNA, the CDR3 is TGTGCCAGCAGCGCAGGGGGCCCGTGGAACACTGAAGCTTTCTTT. Translation gives CASSAGGPWNTEAFF.

This rearrangement joins TRBV7-9 to TRBJ1-6; 8 nucleotides agree with TRBD1. Germline trimming cut 1 base from V and 8 bases from J; bases unmatched to any gene: 7. In germline, CDR1 is SEHNR, CDR2 FQNEAQ (reference sequence). This CDR3 region has 16 residues. CDR3 in DNA: TGTGCCAGCAGCTTAGAACAGGGGGGAGTGGATTCACCCCTCCACTTT. Translating it yields CASSLEQGGVDSPLHF.